This TCR beta chain is from a study of technical replicates of blood from several donors. Repertoires were generated with immunoSEQ multiplex PCR, while TCRdb's copy carries only in-frame clones and drops some. In the table there are some 77,000 clones, approximately 96% of which are singletons. This clone has only a few counts. V was cut by 0 bases and J by 7 bases, with 10 bases left in between. This CDR3 spans 14 amino acids. Germline-derived CDR1 and CDR2 are MNHEY and SVGAGI. The chain links TRBV6-5 to TRBJ1-5; D might be TRBD1 (6 bases). This TCR was sampled from a human donor in good health. Sequenced: T cells isolated from PBMCs. CDR3 sequence: CASSYSEGGQPQHF. CDR3 nucleotide sequence: TGTGCCAGCAGTTACTCCGAAGGGGGACAGCCCCAGCATTTT.